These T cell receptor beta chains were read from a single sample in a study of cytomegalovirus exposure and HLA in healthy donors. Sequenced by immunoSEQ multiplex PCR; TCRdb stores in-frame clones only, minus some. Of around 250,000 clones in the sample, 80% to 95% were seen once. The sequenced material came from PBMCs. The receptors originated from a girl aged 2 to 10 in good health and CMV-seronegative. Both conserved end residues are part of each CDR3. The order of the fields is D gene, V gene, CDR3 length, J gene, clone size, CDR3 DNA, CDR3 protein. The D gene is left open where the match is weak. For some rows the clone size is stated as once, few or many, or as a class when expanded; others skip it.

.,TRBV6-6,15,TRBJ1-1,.,TGTGCCAGCAGTTACGGGGGAGGTTCGAACACTGAAGCTTTCTTT,CASSYGGGSNTEAFF
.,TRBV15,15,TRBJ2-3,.,TGTGCCACCAGCAGAGCCCTAGAACCCACAGATACGCAGTATTTT,CATSRALEPTDTQYF
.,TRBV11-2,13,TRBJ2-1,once,TGTGCCAGCAGCTTAGCTAACCTAGCGAAGCAGTTCTTC,CASSLANLAKQFF
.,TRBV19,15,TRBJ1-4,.,TGTGCCAGTAGTACCCTGACAGCTATGAATGAAAAACTGTTTTTT,CASSTLTAMNEKLFF
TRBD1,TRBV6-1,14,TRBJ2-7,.,TGTGCCAGCAGGGAGGGACAGGGAACCTACGAGCAGTACTTC,CASREGQGTYEQYF
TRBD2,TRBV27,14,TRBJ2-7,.,TGTGCCAGCAGTTTCTCACTAGCGCTACGCGAGCAGTACTTC,CASSFSLALREQYF
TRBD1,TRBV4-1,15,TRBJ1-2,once,TGCGCCAGCAGCCAAGATCCCGGGGACAGGGCTGGCTACACCTTC,CASSQDPGDRAGYTF
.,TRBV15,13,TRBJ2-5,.,TGTGCCACCAGCAGTACGAGGAGGGAGACCCAGTACTTC,CATSSTRRETQYF
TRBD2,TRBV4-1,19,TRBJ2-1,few,TGCGCCAGCAGCCAGATGGGACTAGCGGGAGGGAGCTCCTACAATGAGCAGTTCTTC,CASSQMGLAGGSSYNEQFF
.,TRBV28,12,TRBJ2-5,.,TGTGCCAGCAGTTTAGTCTCCCAGACCCAGTACTTC,CASSLVSQTQYF
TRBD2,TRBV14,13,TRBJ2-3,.,TGTGCCAGCAGCCGGGGACTAGAAGATACGCAGTATTTT,CASSRGLEDTQYF
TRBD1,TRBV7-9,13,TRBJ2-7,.,TGTGCCAGCAGCTCACAGGGGGCAGAGGAGCAGTACTTC,CASSSQGAEEQYF
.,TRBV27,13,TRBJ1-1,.,TGTGCCAGCAGTTTTGGAGGAAACACTGAAGCTTTCTTT,CASSFGGNTEAFF
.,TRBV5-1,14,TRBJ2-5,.,TGCGCCAGCAGCTTGTATTCTAGCCAAGAGACCCAGTACTTC,CASSLYSSQETQYF
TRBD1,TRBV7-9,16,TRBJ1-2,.,TGTTCCAGCAGCTTAGATGGGCAGGGGACAGCCTATGGCTACACCTTC,CSSSLDGQGTAYGYTF
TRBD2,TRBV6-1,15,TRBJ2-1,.,TGTGCCAGCAGTGAAGTAGCGGGGGCGCGAGGGGAGCAGTTCTTC,CASSEVAGARGEQFF
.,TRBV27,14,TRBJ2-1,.,TGTGCCAGCAGTTTGGGGCAGGTAACCAATGAGCAGTTCTTC,CASSLGQVTNEQFF
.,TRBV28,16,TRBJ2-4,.,TGTGCCAGCACCAAAGAGGGGGGGTTAGCCAAAAACATTCAGTACTTC,CASTKEGGLAKNIQYF